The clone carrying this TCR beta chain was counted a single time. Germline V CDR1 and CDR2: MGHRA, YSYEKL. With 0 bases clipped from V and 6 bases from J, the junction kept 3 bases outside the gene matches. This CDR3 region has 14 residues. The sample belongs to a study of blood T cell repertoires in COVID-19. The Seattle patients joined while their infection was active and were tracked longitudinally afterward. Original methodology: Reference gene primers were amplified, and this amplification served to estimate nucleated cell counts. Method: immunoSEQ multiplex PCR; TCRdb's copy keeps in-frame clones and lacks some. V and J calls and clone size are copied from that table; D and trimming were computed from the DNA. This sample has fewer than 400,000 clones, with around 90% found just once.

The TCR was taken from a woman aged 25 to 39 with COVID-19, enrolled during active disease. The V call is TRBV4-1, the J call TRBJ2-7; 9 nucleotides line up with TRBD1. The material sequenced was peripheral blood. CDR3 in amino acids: CASSQEQGAREQYF. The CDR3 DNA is TGCGCCAGCAGCCAAGAACAGGGGGCACGCGAGCAGTACTTC.